This is a list of T cell receptor beta chains from one sample in a study of cytomegalovirus exposure and HLA in healthy donors. The assay was immunoSEQ multiplex PCR, and TCRdb's table has in-frame clones only and misses some. The sample has some 200,000 clones, 79% seen once. Sequencing was carried out using PBMCs. The receptors derive from a woman in her forties or fifties in good health and CMV-seronegative. CDR3s include the opening cysteine and the closing phenylalanine or tryptophan. Each record gives: D gene, J gene, V gene, clone size, CDR3 DNA, CDR3 protein. The D gene is left open where the match is weak. Size is stated for part of the rows, as once, few or many counts, or as a class when the clone is expanded.

>TRBD1|TRBJ2-3|TRBV5-4|-
TGTGCCAGCAGCCGGGACAGGCGGGCAGATACGCAGTATTTT
CASSRDRRADTQYF
>-|TRBJ2-5|TRBV6-6|-
TGTGCCAGCAGTCCCCCCTTTAGTCAGGGGGAGACCCAGTACTTC
CASSPPFSQGETQYF
>TRBD1|TRBJ1-6|TRBV11-2|-
TGTGCCAGCAGCCCAAGACAGGGAGATAATTCCCCCCTCCACTTT
CASSPRQGDNSPLHF
>-|TRBJ1-5|TRBV7-9|-
TGTGCCAGCACCCAGGATAATCAGCCCCAGCATTTT
CASTQDNQPQHF
>TRBD1|TRBJ1-6|TRBV7-9|-
TGTGCCAGCAGCTTAGGGGACAGGGAAATCCACTTT
CASSLGDREIHF
>-|TRBJ1-1|TRBV7-9|few
TGTTCCAGCAGCTTACAGGGTAAGGAAACTGAAGCTTTCTTT
CSSSLQGKETEAFF
>-|TRBJ2-7|TRBV6-5|-
TGTGCCACCTGGACTGGCATAAACTACGAGCAGTACTTC
CATWTGINYEQYF
>TRBD1|TRBJ1-1|TRBV6-5|-
TGTGCCAGCAGGGGAGACAGGGCGGAAACTGAAGCTTTCTTT
CASRGDRAETEAFF
>-|TRBJ2-7|TRBV29-1|-
TGCAGCGTTTTCTATAACTCCTACGAGCAGTACTTC
CSVFYNSYEQYF
>TRBD2|TRBJ2-5|TRBV6-6|-
TGTGCCAGCAGTCCGGGACTAGCGGGGACTGAGACCCAGTACTTC
CASSPGLAGTETQYF
>-|TRBJ1-6|TRBV2|-
TGTGCCAGCAGGAGAACAGCTTCCTATTCACCCCTCCACTTT
CASRRTASYSPLHF